This TCR beta chain was sequenced for a study of T cell responses to AZD1222 COVID-19 vaccine. Across the whole study: Timing groups of about 4 and about 12 weeks for second doses were pooled. Overall study findings and caveats: The study found Spike-specific TCR breadth and depth rose after two AZD1222 doses. Donors were chiefly white British, with a greater number of females, and clonal diversity was perhaps underestimated.

The method was immunoSEQ multiplex PCR; TCRdb's version includes in-frame clones alone and lacks a portion of them. The repertoire holds 85,000 to 110,000 clones, with 80% to 90% as singletons. A word on this clone: The antigen remains unidentified.

The CDR3 has 14 residues. The sequences come from peripheral blood, collected on day 0 of AZD1222 vaccination. The chain recombines TRBV21-1 with TRBJ1-1. TRBV21-1 is an annotated pseudogene. This receptor was identified in an adult in good health. The CDR3 region has the DNA TGTGCCAGCAGCACAACCGGGCCCTACACTGAAGCTTTCTTT. As protein: CASSTTGPYTEAFF.